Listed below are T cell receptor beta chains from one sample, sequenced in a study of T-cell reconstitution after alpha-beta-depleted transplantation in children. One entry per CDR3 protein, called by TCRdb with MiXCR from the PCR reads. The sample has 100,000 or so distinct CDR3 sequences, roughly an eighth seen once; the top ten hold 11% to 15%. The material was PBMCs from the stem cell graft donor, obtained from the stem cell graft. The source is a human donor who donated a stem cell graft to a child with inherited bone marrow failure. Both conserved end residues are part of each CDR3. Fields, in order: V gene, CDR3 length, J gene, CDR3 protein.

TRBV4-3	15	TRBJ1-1	CASSQDEGMNTEAFF
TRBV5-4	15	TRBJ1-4	CSSSSRDRVNEKLFF
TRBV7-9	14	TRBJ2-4	CASSLGLAKNIQYF
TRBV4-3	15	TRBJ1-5	CASSQDLTGDQPQHF
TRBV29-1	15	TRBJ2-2	CSVSGRETDTGELFF
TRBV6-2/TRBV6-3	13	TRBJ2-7	CASNRVLVHEQYF
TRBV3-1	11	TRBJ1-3	CASSQGNTIYF
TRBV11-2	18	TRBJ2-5	CASSLGGTGSFSGETQYF
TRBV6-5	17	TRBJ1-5	CASSSRQGVMSNQPQHF
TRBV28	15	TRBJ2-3	CASSLYDGYTDTQYF
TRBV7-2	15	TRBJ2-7	CASSLVPGDLYEQYF
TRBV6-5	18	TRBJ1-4	CASSSSRDRFTTNEKLFF
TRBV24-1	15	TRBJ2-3	CATSDTRGYADTQYF
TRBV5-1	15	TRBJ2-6	CASSPGTTGANVLTF
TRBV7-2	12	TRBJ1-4	CASSLQGEKLFF
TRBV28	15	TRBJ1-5	CASKRITWGDQPQHF
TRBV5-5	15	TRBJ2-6	CASSPRTIRANVLTF
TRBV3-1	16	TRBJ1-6	CASSQPRGLTNSPLHF
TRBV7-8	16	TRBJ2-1	CASSTPRGASYNEQFF
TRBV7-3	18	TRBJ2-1	CASSLSLPTRYSYNEQFF
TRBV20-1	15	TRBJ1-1	CSARDRRGTNTEAFF
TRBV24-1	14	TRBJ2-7	CATSDVGTSGRRYF
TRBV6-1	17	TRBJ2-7	CASSRTSGGAFGYEQYF
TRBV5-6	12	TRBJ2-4	CASSLGENIQYF
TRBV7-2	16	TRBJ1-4	CASSLDRGGWNEKLFF
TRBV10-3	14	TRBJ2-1	CAISVPGTVDEQFF
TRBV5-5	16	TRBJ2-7	CASSPGTARVSYEQYF
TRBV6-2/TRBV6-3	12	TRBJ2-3	CASSTRSDTQYF